Listed below are T cell receptor beta chains from one sample, sequenced in a study of T-cell reconstitution after alpha-beta-depleted transplantation in children. TCRdb reprocessed the PCR reads with MiXCR, giving one entry per CDR3 protein. The data show more than 7,500 distinct CDR3 sequences, about 14% seen once. Sequenced material: PBMCs, mostly from graft donor cells, taken 60 days after TCRalphabeta/CD19-depleted stem cell transplant. Source of these receptors: a male patient younger than 18 who had a stem cell transplant for acute lymphoblastic leukemia, so the T cells may come from the graft donor. CDR3s include the opening cysteine and the closing phenylalanine or tryptophan. A D gene is named only where the DNA matches it firmly. The listing skips clone size in some rows; elsewhere it reads once, few, many or a size class.

size | D | J | V | DNA | CDR3
few | . | TRBJ1-1 | TRBV7-2 | TGTGCCAGCAGCTTAGTCGCCTTCGGAGGGGCTGAAGCTTTCTTT | CASSLVAFGGAEAFF
. | . | TRBJ2-3 | TRBV30 | TGTGCCTGGAGTGTTCCGGGACGCACAGATACGCAGTATTTT | CAWSVPGRTDTQYF
many | . | TRBJ1-1 | TRBV5-1 | TGCGCCAGCAGCTTGGTGTTTGGGAACCCCTCTCGGTGGGACACTGAAGCTTTCTTT | CASSLVFGNPSRWDTEAFF
few | . | TRBJ1-2 | TRBV28 | TGTGCCAGCAGTTTCGGACTTACTAACTATGGCTACACCTTC | CASSFGLTNYGYTF
. | . | TRBJ1-2 | TRBV18 | TGTGCCAGCTCACGCGAAAACCCGAGAGCAGGCTACACCTTC | CASSRENPRAGYTF
hyperexpanded | TRBD1 | TRBJ2-7 | TRBV6-5 | TGTGCCAGCACTCCAGGGGGCACTCCTCTCTACGAGCAGTACTTC | CASTPGGTPLYEQYF
. | . | TRBJ2-4 | TRBV7-9 | TGTGCCAGCAGCTTAGCCCAGAAAAACATTCAGTACTTC | CASSLAQKNIQYF
medium-sized | . | TRBJ2-2 | TRBV7-9 | TGTGCCAGCAGCTTTTTTGGAACCGGGGAGCTGTTTTTT | CASSFFGTGELFF
many | TRBD2 | TRBJ2-1 | TRBV7-2 | TGTGCCAGCAGCTTAGAGTCGGGACTAGCTGACAATGAGCAGTTCTTC | CASSLESGLADNEQFF
many | . | TRBJ2-7 | TRBV7-9 | TGTGCCAGCAGCCACTTCAGGGTTGGCTACTCTGACGAGCAGTACTTC | CASSHFRVGYSDEQYF
many | . | TRBJ1-1 | TRBV4-1 | TGCGCCAGCAGCCAAGCTTGGTCCAGGGCTGAAGCTTTCTTT | CASSQAWSRAEAFF
. | . | TRBJ2-7 | TRBV28 | TGTGCCAGGGGCCCCGGGACTCTGGGTATCGAGCAGTACTTC | CARGPGTLGIEQYF
once | . | TRBJ2-1 | TRBV24-1 | TGTGCCACCAGTGACCCCAGGAGCCACAATGAGCAGTTCTTC | CATSDPRSHNEQFF
many | . | TRBJ2-1 | TRBV10-3 | TGTGCCATCGGCCTAGCGAATGAGCAGTTCTTC | CAIGLANEQFF
many | . | TRBJ1-2 | TRBV18 | TGTGCCAGCTCACCAGACAGCGTGAGCGGCTACACCTTC | CASSPDSVSGYTF
many | TRBD1 | TRBJ1-2 | TRBV7-2 | TGTGCCAGCAGCCGTCGACAGGGATCCTATGGCTACACCTTC | CASSRRQGSYGYTF
many | TRBD2 | TRBJ2-7 | TRBV3-1 | TGTGCCTCTTCAACCGGCGGGAGGGGCCACGAGCAGTACTTC | CASSTGGRGHEQYF
many | . | TRBJ2-3 | TRBV5-1 | TGCGCCAGCAGCTTTGAGGCCTATACGCAGTATTTT | CASSFEAYTQYF
few | . | TRBJ1-2 | TRBV4-2 | TGTGCCAGCGGCCCGGGGATCGAATATGGCTACACCTTC | CASGPGIEYGYTF
many | . | TRBJ1-1 | TRBV29-1 | TGCAGCGTTGAGCCTCCTCTCCCGAACACTGAAGCTTTCTTT | CSVEPPLPNTEAFF
many | . | TRBJ1-5 | TRBV5-1 | TGCGCCAGCAGCCCTGACAGTAGCAATCAGCCCCAGCATTTT | CASSPDSSNQPQHF
many | TRBD1 | TRBJ1-1 | TRBV5-1 | TGCGCCAGCAGCTTTACCACCGGGACAGGGTATTCTGAAGCTTTCTTT | CASSFTTGTGYSEAFF
many | . | TRBJ1-5 | TRBV2 | TGTGCCAGCAGGCCCTTGGGGCAGCCCCAGCATTTT | CASRPLGQPQHF
medium-sized | . | TRBJ1-1 | TRBV6-6 | TGTGCCAGCACTGGAGGCGCTGAAGCTTTCTTT | CASTGGAEAFF
many | TRBD2 | TRBJ2-3 | TRBV9 | TGTGCCAGCAGCGCCGGACTAGCGGGAGGGCCGGTAGATACGCAGTATTTT | CASSAGLAGGPVDTQYF
medium-sized | TRBD2 | TRBJ2-2 | TRBV3-1 | TGTGCCAGCAGCCAGCTTCTAGCGGGTGAAAAGACTGTCATTCGGACCGGGGAGCTGTTTTTT | CASSQLLAGEKTVIRTGELFF
medium-sized | . | TRBJ2-5 | TRBV10-3 | TGTGCCATCAGTGAACGAGAGACCCAGTACTTC | CAISERETQYF
many | . | TRBJ2-1 | TRBV12-3/TRBV12-4 | TGTGCCAGCAGTTTAGTCAATGAGCAGTTCTTC | CASSLVNEQFF
. | . | TRBJ1-1 | TRBV30 | TGTGCCTGGAGTGCCCCCGGACAGAGGAACACTGAAGCTTTCTTT | CAWSAPGQRNTEAFF
many | TRBD2 | TRBJ2-7 | TRBV9 | TGTGCCAGCAGCGCCCATAGCGGGGGAAACCCTCGCCGCGCCTACGAGCAGTACTTC | CASSAHSGGNPRRAYEQYF